This T cell receptor beta chain was found in a study of Graves' ophthalmopathy and Graves' hyperthyroidism. For repertoire sequencing, the TCR beta CDR3 regions were amplified from RNA transcripts. HTBI-primed RT-PCR formed the first round, and a multiplex PCR formed the second. TCRdb used MiXCR to reprocess the multiplex PCR reads, holding one entry per CDR3 protein. The sample shows 560,000 or so distinct CDR3 sequences, roughly 39% of them seen only once. CDR1 MDHEN and CDR2 SYDVKM come from the germline V gene. The length of the CDR3 is 16 residues. The germline V and J ends were trimmed by 3 bases and 3 bases, with 17 bases remaining between them.

V is TRBV28 and J is TRBJ1-2; D may be TRBD1 (5 bases). The TCR was taken from an adult man with Graves' hyperthyroidism. The sequencing input was peripheral blood or thyroid tissue (not recorded which). The CDR3 DNA reads TGTGCCAGCAGTTTTATCGGGACGGAGCATTACTATGGCTACACCTTC. This gives the protein CASSFIGTEHYYGYTF.